The present TCR beta chain was sequenced within a study of blood T cell repertoires in COVID-19. About the research overall: Acute and convalescent COVID-19 specimens originated in the United States, Italy and Spain.

Germline-derived CDR1 and CDR2 are SEHNR and FQNEAQ (reference sequence). The CDR3 has 14 residues. V lost 1 base and J lost 8, with 12 bases in between. Assay used: immunoSEQ multiplex PCR; TCRdb lists only in-frame clones, some missing. Among about 280,000 clones listed, roughly 85% were seen once. The sequenced sample consisted of peripheral blood. This clonotype was obtained from a man over 45 with active or convalescent COVID-19. The V gene is TRBV7-9, the J gene TRBJ2-1; TRBD1 is a possible D gene (5 bases). This CDR3 reads CASSLVQVRDEQFF. DNA for the CDR3: TGTGCCAGCAGCTTAGTACAGGTCAGGGATGAGCAGTTCTTC.